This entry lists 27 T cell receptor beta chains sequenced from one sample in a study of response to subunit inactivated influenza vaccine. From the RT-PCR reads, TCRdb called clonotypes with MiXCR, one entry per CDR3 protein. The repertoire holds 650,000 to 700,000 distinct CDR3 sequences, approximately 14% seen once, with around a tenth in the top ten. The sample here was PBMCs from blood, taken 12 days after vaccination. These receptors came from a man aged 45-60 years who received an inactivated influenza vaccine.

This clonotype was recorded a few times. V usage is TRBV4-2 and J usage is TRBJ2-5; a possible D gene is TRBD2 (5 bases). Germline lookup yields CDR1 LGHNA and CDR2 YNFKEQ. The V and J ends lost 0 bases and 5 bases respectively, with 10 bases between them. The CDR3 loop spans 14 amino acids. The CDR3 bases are TGTGCCAGCAGCCAAGAACTCGGGGTGGAGACCCAGTACTTC. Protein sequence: CASSQELGVETQYF.

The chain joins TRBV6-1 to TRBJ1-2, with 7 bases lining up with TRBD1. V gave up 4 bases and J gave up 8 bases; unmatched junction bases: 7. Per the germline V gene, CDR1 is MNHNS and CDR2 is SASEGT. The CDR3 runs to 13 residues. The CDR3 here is CASSATGFNGYTF. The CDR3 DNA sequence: TGTGCCAGCAGTGCGACAGGGTTTAACGGCTACACCTTC.

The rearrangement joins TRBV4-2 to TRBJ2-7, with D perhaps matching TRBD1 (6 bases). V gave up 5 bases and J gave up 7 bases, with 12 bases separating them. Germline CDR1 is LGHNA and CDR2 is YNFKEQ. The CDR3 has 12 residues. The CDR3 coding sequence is TGTGCCAGCAGCGCACAGGGCTCTGAGCAGTACTTC. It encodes CASSAQGSEQYF.

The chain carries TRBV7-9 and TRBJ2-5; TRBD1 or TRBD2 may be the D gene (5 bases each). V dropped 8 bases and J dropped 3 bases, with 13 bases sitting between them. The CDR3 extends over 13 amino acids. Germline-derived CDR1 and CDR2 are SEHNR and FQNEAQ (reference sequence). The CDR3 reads CASGGRQKETQYF. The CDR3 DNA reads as TGTGCCAGCGGGGGACGCCAGAAAGAGACCCAGTACTTC.

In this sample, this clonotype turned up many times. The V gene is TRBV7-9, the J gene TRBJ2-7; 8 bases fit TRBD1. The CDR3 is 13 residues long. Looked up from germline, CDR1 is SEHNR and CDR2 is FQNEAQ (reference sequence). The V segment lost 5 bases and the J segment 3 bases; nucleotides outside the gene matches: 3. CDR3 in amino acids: CASSGTGNYEQYF. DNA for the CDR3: TGTGCCAGCAGCGGGACAGGTAACTACGAGCAGTACTTC.

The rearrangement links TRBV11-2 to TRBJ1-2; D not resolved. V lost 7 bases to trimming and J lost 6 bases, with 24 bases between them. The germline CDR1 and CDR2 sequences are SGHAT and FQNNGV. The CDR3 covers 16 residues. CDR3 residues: CASTKLRTGFGHGYTF. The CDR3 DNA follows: TGTGCCAGCACCAAGCTTCGGACGGGGTTCGGGCATGGCTACACCTTC.

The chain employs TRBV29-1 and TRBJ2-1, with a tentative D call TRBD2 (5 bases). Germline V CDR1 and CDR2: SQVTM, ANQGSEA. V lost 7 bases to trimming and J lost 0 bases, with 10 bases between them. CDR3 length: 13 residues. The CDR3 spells CSARTFSYNEQFF. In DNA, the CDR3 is TGCAGCGCTCGGACTTTCTCCTACAATGAGCAGTTCTTC.

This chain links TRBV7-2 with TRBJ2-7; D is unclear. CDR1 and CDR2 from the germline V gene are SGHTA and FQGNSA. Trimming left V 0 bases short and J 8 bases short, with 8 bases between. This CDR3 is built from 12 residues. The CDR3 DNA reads TGTGCCAGCAGCTTAGCCCACCAGAAGCAGTACTTC. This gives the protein CASSLAHQKQYF.

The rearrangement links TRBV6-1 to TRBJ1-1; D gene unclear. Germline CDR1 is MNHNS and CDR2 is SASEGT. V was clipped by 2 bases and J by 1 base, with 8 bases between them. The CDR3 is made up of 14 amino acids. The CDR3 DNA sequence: TGTGCCAGCAGTGAACGAACACCGAACACTGAAGCTTTCTTT. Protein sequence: CASSERTPNTEAFF.

CDR3 DNA sequence: TGTGCCAGCAGCCAAGTGTACGGGGGAGCCTACGAGCAGTACTTC. Translation: CASSQVYGGAYEQYF. The chain links TRBV14 to TRBJ2-7; D might be TRBD2 (6 bases). The CDR3 contains 15 residues. Germline V gene data show CDR1 as SGHDN and CDR2 as FVKESK. The V end lost 1 base, the J end lost 2 bases, and 12 bases lay between the germline ends. The full variable domain, with the rest looked up from reference TRBV14 and TRBJ2-7, is EAGVTQFPSHSVIEKGQTVTLRCDPISGHDNLYWYRRVMGKEIKFLLHFVKESKQDESGMPNNRFLAERTGGTYSTLKVQPAELEDSGVYFCASSQVYGGAYEQYFGPGTRLTVT.

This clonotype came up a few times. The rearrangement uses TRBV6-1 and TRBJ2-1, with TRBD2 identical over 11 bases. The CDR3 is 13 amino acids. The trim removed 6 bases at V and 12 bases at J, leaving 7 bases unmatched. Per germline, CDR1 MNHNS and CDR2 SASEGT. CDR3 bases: TGTGCCAGCAGCCTTCTAGCGGGAGGTGGGCAGTTCTTC. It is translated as CASSLLAGGGQFF.

This chain's CDR3 is CASSLLTDGNSPLHF. The CDR3 DNA follows: TGCGCCAGCAGCCTCCTGACCGACGGGAATTCACCCCTCCACTTT. The chain links TRBV5-1 to TRBJ1-6; D not certain. Trimming removed 4 bases from V and 7 bases from J, with 15 bases in between. Per the germline V gene, CDR1 is SGHRS and CDR2 is YFSETQ. This CDR3 has 15 amino acids.

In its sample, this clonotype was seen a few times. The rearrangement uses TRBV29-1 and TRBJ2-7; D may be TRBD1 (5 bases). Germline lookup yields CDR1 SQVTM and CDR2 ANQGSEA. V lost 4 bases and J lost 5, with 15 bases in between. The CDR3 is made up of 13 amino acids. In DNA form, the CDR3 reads TGCAGCGTTGCTCGGCAGGGTAGAAACGAGCAGTACTTC. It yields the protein CSVARQGRNEQYF.

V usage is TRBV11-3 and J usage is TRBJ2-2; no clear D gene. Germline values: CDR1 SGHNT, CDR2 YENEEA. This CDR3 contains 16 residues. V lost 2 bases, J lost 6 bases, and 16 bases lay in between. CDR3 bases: TGTGCCAGCAGCTTATTCGGTCCGCGAGGACCCGGGGAGCTGTTTTTT. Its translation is CASSLFGPRGPGELFF.

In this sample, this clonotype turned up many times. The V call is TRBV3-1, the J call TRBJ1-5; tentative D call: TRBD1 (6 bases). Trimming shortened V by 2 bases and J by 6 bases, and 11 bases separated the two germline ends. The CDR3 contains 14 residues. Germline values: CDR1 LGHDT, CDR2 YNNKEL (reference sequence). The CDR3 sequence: CASSQKTGSQPQHF. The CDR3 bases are TGTGCCAGCAGCCAAAAAACAGGGAGTCAGCCCCAGCATTTT.

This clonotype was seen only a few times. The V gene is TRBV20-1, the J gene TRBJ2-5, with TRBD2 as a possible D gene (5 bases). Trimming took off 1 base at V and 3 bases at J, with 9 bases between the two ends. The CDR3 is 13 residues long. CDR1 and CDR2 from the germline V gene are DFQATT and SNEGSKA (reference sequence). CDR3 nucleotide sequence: TGCAGTGCTAGAGGGACTCGCGAAGAGACCCAGTACTTC. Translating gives CSARGTREETQYF.

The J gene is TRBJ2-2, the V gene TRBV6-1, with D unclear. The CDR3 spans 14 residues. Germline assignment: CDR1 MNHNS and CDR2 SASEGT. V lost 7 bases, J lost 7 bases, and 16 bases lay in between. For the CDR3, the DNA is TGTGCCAGCACCACGCCCGGGTTTAGCGGGGAGCTGTTTTTT. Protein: CASTTPGFSGELFF.

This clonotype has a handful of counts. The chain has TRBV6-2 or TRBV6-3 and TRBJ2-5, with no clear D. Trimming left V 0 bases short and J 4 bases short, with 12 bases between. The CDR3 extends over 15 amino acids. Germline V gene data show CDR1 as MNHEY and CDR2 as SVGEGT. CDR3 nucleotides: TGTGCCAGCAGTTACTCGGGTCCAGTCCGAGAGACCCAGTACTTC. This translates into CASSYSGPVRETQYF.

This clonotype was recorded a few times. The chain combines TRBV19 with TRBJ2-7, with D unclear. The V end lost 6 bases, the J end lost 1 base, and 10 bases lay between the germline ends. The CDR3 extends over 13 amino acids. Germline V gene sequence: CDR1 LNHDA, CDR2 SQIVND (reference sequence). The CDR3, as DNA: TGTGCCAGTAGCCAACTTGCTTCCTACGAGCAGTACTTC. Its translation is CASSQLASYEQYF.

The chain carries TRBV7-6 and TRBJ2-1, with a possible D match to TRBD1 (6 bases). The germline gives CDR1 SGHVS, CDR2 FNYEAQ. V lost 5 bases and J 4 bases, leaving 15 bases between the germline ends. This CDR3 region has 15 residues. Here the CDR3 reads CASSSVQGRYNEQFF. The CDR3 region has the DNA TGTGCCAGCAGCAGCGTACAGGGTCGGTACAATGAGCAGTTCTTC.

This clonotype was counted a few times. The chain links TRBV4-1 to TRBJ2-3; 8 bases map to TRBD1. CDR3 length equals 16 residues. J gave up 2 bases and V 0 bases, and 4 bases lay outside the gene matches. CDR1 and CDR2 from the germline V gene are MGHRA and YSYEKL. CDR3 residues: CASSQEDRVNTDTQYF. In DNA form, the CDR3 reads TGCGCCAGCAGCCAAGAGGACAGGGTGAACACAGATACGCAGTATTTT.

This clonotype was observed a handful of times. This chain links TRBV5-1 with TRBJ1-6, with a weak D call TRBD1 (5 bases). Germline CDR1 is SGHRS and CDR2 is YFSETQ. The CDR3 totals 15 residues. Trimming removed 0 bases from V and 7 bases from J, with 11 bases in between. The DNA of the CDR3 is TGCGCCAGCAGCTTGGGACAGAATAAAAATTCACCCCTCCACTTT. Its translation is CASSLGQNKNSPLHF. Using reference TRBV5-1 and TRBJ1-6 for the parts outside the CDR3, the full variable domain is KAGVTQTPRYLIKTRGQQVTLSCSPISGHRSVSWYQQTPGQGLQFLFEYFSETQRNKGNFPGRFSGRQFSNSRSEMNVSTLELGDSALYLCASSLGQNKNSPLHFGNGTRLTVT.

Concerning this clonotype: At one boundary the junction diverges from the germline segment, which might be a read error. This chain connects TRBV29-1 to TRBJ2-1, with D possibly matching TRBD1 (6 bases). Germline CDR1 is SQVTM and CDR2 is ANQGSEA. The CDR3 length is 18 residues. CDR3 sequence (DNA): TGCAGCGGTGAATTGGGGCTTTGGGGGACATCCTCCTACAATGAGCAGTTCTTC. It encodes CSGELGLWGTSSYNEQFF.

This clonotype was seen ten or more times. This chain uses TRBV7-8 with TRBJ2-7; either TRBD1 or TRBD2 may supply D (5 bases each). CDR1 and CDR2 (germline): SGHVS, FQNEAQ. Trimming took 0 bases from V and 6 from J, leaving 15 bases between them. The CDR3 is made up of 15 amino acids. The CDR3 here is CASSLALGDRFEQYF. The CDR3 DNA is TGTGCCAGCAGCTTAGCGCTGGGGGACCGGTTCGAGCAGTACTTC.

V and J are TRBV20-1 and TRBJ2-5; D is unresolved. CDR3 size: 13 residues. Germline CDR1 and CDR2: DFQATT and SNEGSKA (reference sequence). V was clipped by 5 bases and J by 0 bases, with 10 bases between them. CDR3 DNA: TGCAGTGCTCCAAGGGTCGACCAAGAGACCCAGTACTTC. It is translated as CSAPRVDQETQYF.

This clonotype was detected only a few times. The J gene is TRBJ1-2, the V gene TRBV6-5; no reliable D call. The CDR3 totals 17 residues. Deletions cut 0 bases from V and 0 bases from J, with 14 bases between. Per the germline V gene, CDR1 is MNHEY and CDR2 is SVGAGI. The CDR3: CASSYSVNSPSNYGYTF. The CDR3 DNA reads TGTGCCAGCAGTTACTCAGTCAACAGCCCATCTAACTATGGCTACACCTTC.

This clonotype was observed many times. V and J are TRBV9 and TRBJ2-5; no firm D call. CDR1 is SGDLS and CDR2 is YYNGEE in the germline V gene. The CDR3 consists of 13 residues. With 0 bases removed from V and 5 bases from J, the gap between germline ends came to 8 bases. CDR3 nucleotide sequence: TGTGCCAGCAGCGTAGGGGCCGGTGAGACCCAGTACTTC. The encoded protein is CASSVGAGETQYF.